This record covers a single T cell receptor beta chain. The CDR3 runs 16 residues. From germline, CDR1 is DFQATT and CDR2 SNEGSKA (reference sequence). Unmatched junction bases numbered 7, after V lost 1 base and J lost 5 bases. This sample stems from a study of blood T cells in healthy people across ages. With a J-beta primer mix and a sample-barcoded 5' primer, a second PCR ran about 7 to 11 cycles. TCRdb used MiXCR to reprocess the 5' RACE reads, holding one entry per CDR3 protein. Among 600,000 to 850,000 distinct CDR3 sequences listed, about 42% were seen once. This chain uses TRBV20-1 with TRBJ2-3; the match to TRBD2 covers 12 bases. Material: blood. The TCR sequence derives from a woman aged 55-69 years in good health. Here the CDR3 reads CSARVPSGGEEDTQYF. The CDR3 DNA follows: TGCAGTGCTAGAGTTCCTAGCGGGGGGGAGGAAGATACGCAGTATTTT.